The 30 T cell receptor beta chains in this list originate from one sample, sequenced in a study of control samples from healthy donors and cancer patients. The data were produced by immunoSEQ multiplex PCR, yet TCRdb's version contains in-frame clones alone and is incomplete. The sample contains 55,000 to 65,000 clones, around 87% of which appear only once. Sequenced sample: PBMCs. These receptors were collected from an older woman with lung cancer.

The gene calls are TRBV5-1 and TRBJ1-2; D is ambiguous. The CDR3 contains 14 residues. V was clipped by 0 bases and J by 1 base, with 7 bases between them. Germline V gene sequence: CDR1 SGHRS, CDR2 YFSETQ. The CDR3 protein is CASSLESVNYGYTF. The CDR3 nucleotides read TGCGCCAGCAGCTTGGAGTCGGTTAACTATGGCTACACCTTC.

This sequence joins TRBV4-1 and TRBJ1-5; 8 nucleotides line up with TRBD1. Germline values: CDR1 MGHRA, CDR2 YSYEKL. CDR3 length equals 16 residues. The ends lost 1 base at V and 1 base at J; junction bases unmatched: 3. CDR3 coding DNA: TGCGCCAGCAGCCAAGCGGACAGGGCAAGCAATCAGCCCCAGCATTTT. Amino acids: CASSQADRASNQPQHF.

A single count supports this clone. The chain is built from TRBV9 and TRBJ2-5; D may correspond to TRBD1 or TRBD2 (7 bases each). Trimming took 0 bases from V and 5 from J, leaving 11 bases between them. The germline V gene encodes CDR1 SGDLS and CDR2 YYNGEE. The CDR3 runs to 14 residues. The CDR3 sequence: CASSVAQGGETQYF. The CDR3 DNA reads TGTGCCAGCAGCGTAGCTCAGGGGGGGGAGACCCAGTACTTC.

The CDR3 region has the DNA TGTGCCACCAGTGATTTTACAGGGTCTGGCTACACCTTC. This translates into CATSDFTGSGYTF. This chain links TRBV24-1 with TRBJ1-2; D is perhaps TRBD1 (6 bases). CDR3 size: 13 residues. The germline gives CDR1 KGHDR, CDR2 SFDVKD. The V and J ends lost 1 base and 7 bases respectively, with 9 bases between them.

The V call is TRBV2, the J call TRBJ2-1; 7 bases align to TRBD2. This CDR3 contains 14 residues. Germline CDR1 and CDR2: SNHLY and FYNNEI. V gave up 8 bases and J gave up 3 bases; unmatched junction bases: 7. CDR3 protein: CASVEAGNYNEQFF. The DNA of the CDR3 is TGTGCCAGCGTCGAAGCGGGGAACTACAATGAGCAGTTCTTC. The entire variable domain, with the rest obtained from reference TRBV2 and TRBJ2-1, is as follows: EPEVTQTPSHQVTQMGQEVILRCVPISNHLYFYWYRQILGQKVEFLVSFYNNEISEKSEIFDDQFSVERPDGSNFTLKIRSTKLEDSAMYFCASVEAGNYNEQFFGPGTRLTVL.

The rearrangement uses TRBV23-1 and TRBJ2-7; the D is unclear. TRBV23-1 is an ORF; its function is uncertain. Trimming left V 4 bases short and J 1 base short, with 8 bases between. CDR3 length: 13 residues. The CDR3 here is CASSLVESYEQYF. CDR3 DNA sequence: TGCGCCAGCAGTCTCGTAGAATCCTACGAGCAGTACTTC.

The rearrangement links TRBV9 to TRBJ1-1, with D possibly matching TRBD1 (5 bases). Between the trimmed V and J ends, which lost 0 bases and 5 bases, there was a span of 11 bases. Germline-derived CDR1 and CDR2 are SGDLS and YYNGEE. This CDR3 has 14 residues. The CDR3 sequence is CASSVDQGGTEAFF. The DNA of the CDR3 is TGTGCCAGCAGCGTAGACCAGGGTGGTACTGAAGCTTTCTTT.

The rearrangement joins TRBV5-1 to TRBJ2-2, with D perhaps TRBD1 (6 bases). Looked up from germline, CDR1 is SGHRS and CDR2 is YFSETQ. The CDR3 has 16 amino acids. The ends were cut back, 1 base at V and 1 base at J, with 11 bases in the middle. CDR3 in amino acids: CASSLLGGENTGELFF. In DNA form, the CDR3 reads TGCGCCAGCAGCTTGTTAGGGGGTGAGAACACCGGGGAGCTGTTTTTT.

The sample holds one count of this clone. The DNA for the CDR3 is TGTGCCAGTGCCATTCCGGGACAGTCTAGCACAGATACGCAGTATTTT. Its translation: CASAIPGQSSTDTQYF. The J gene is TRBJ2-3, the V gene TRBV5-8, with TRBD1 identical over 7 bases. V gave up 8 bases and J gave up 0 bases; unmatched junction bases: 12. Per the germline V gene, CDR1 is SGHTS and CDR2 is YDEGEE. This CDR3 is built from 16 residues. The whole variable domain, remainder taken from reference TRBV5-8 and TRBJ2-3, is EAGVTQSPTHLIKTRGQQATLRCSPISGHTSVYWYQQALGLGLQFLLWYDEGEERNRGNFPPRFSGRQFPNYSSELNVNALELEDSALYLCASAIPGQSSTDTQYFGPGTRLTVL.

The J gene is TRBJ1-5, the V gene TRBV5-8; D unclear. Germline assignment: CDR1 SGHTS and CDR2 YDEGEE. This CDR3 is 15 amino acids long. The V gene lost 6 bases and the J gene lost 1 base, with 14 bases spanning the gap. This CDR3 is CASNARGRSNQPQHF. CDR3 nucleotide sequence: TGTGCCAGCAACGCCCGAGGAAGAAGCAATCAGCCCCAGCATTTT. The variable domain in full, with the rest retrieved from reference TRBV5-8 and TRBJ1-5, is EAGVTQSPTHLIKTRGQQATLRCSPISGHTSVYWYQQALGLGLQFLLWYDEGEERNRGNFPPRFSGRQFPNYSSELNVNALELEDSALYLCASNARGRSNQPQHFGDGTRLSIL.

This clone was counted a single time. The CDR3 loop is CASSPGTALSDTQYF. For the CDR3, the DNA is TGCGCCAGCAGCCCGGGGACAGCTCTTTCGGATACGCAGTATTTT. The rearrangement uses TRBV5-1 and TRBJ2-3, with 7 bases aligning to TRBD1. The CDR3 extends over 15 amino acids. With V trimmed by 4 bases and J by 6 bases, 11 bases remained unmatched. The V gene's germline CDR1 is SGHRS and CDR2 YFSETQ.

This rearrangement joins TRBV27 to TRBJ2-6; D might be TRBD1 (6 bases). The length of the CDR3 is 14 residues. Trimming cost V 7 bases and J 2 bases, with 9 bases left between them. Germline V gene sequence: CDR1 MNHEY, CDR2 SMNVEV (reference sequence). The CDR3 sequence is CASTQGTGANVLTF. The CDR3 DNA reads TGTGCCAGCACTCAGGGGACTGGGGCCAACGTCCTGACTTTC.

This chain uses TRBV4-2 with TRBJ1-2; D not resolved. Germline CDR1 reads LGHNA; CDR2 reads YNFKEQ. The V and J ends lost 2 bases and 2 bases respectively, with 15 bases between them. CDR3 length: 16 amino acids. CDR3 loop: CASSQRGQDLNYGYTF. CDR3 DNA sequence: TGTGCCAGCAGCCAAAGAGGGCAGGACTTAAACTATGGCTACACCTTC.

This clone was observed a handful of times. The chain couples TRBV30 to TRBJ1-6; no clear D. This CDR3 region has 14 residues. Germline CDR1 is GTSNPN and CDR2 is SVGIG (reference sequence). The V end lost 4 bases, the J end lost 9 bases, and 16 bases lay between the germline ends. The CDR3 DNA reads as TGTGCCTGGAAGGGTTTGGCAGTAGGTTCACCCCTCCACTTT. Its translation is CAWKGLAVGSPLHF. Looking up the rest from reference TRBV30 and TRBJ1-6 gives the full variable domain: SQTIHQWPATLVQPVGSPLSLECTVEGTSNPNLYWYRQAAGRGLQLLFYSVGIGQISSEVPQNLSASRPQDRQFILSSKKLLLSDSGFYLCAWKGLAVGSPLHFGNGTRLTVT.

In its sample, this clone was seen once. The chain joins TRBV30 to TRBJ2-1, with D possibly matching TRBD2 (5 bases). V was shortened by 0 bases and J by 2 bases, with 11 bases between the two germline ends. Germline V gene data show CDR1 as GTSNPN and CDR2 as SVGIG (reference sequence). CDR3 length equals 15 residues. CDR3 region: CAWSVGTRAYNEQFF. In nucleotides, the CDR3 is TGTGCCTGGAGTGTGGGCACTAGGGCCTACAATGAGCAGTTCTTC.

The chain combines TRBV24-1 with TRBJ2-6, with 7 bases matching TRBD1. The CDR3 covers 19 residues. The V and J ends lost 4 bases and 2 bases, in that order; junction bases with no gene match: 13. The V gene's germline CDR1 is KGHDR and CDR2 SFDVKD. This CDR3 is CATSEGVAGGPTGANVLTF. In nucleotides, the CDR3 is TGTGCCACCAGTGAAGGGGTGGCAGGGGGACCCACTGGGGCCAACGTCCTGACTTTC.

The J gene is TRBJ1-5, the V gene TRBV28, with no clear D. The CDR3 covers 16 residues. Trimming took 3 bases from V and 3 from J, leaving 15 bases between them. CDR1 is MDHEN, CDR2 SYDVKM, per germline. The CDR3 DNA follows: TGTGCCAGCAGTTTTTCCCTCGGACCGATCAATCAGCCCCAGCATTTT. This sequence encodes CASSFSLGPINQPQHF.

V usage is TRBV7-2 and J usage is TRBJ1-1; unclear D gene. The V end was cut by 1 base, the J end by 0 bases, with 9 bases between. The germline V gene encodes CDR1 SGHTA and CDR2 FQGNSA. There are 15 residues in the CDR3. This CDR3 reads CASSLGAQMNTEAFF. The CDR3 DNA follows: TGTGCCAGCAGCTTAGGGGCACAGATGAACACTGAAGCTTTCTTT.

The table lists this clone with a count of one. The V call is TRBV19, the J call TRBJ2-7; D is undetermined. This CDR3 comprises 13 residues. V dropped 3 bases and J dropped 3 bases, with 9 bases sitting between them. Germline CDR1 and CDR2: LNHDA and SQIVND (reference sequence). This CDR3 is CASSMNSLYEQYF. The CDR3 DNA reads as TGTGCCAGTAGTATGAACAGTCTCTACGAGCAGTACTTC.

The chain employs TRBV23-1 and TRBJ1-1; the match to TRBD1 covers 9 bases. TRBV23-1 carries the ORF label, with uncertain function. The CDR3 length is 16 residues. Unmatched junction bases numbered 14, after V lost 6 bases and J lost 6 bases. The DNA of the CDR3 is TGCGCCAGCAGCTCGAATCCGGGACAGGGACGAGCTGAAGCTTTCTTT. This encodes CASSSNPGQGRAEAFF.

V and J are TRBV5-1 and TRBJ2-1; 8 bases line up with TRBD2. V lost 6 bases to trimming and J lost 3 bases; unmatched junction nucleotides: 11. Per germline, CDR1 SGHRS and CDR2 YFSETQ. The CDR3 length is 16 residues. In DNA form, the CDR3 reads TGCGCCAGCACCCCCATCGGGGGGGGAATCTACAATGAGCAGTTCTTC. Amino acids: CASTPIGGGIYNEQFF.

This sequence joins TRBV3-1 (or the pseudogene TRBV3-2) and TRBJ1-6; D possibly corresponds to TRBD1 (5 bases). Germline V CDR1 and CDR2: LGHDT, YNNKEL (reference sequence). CDR3 length: 17 amino acids. The ends were cut back, 1 base at V and 0 bases at J, with 10 bases in the middle. CDR3 in amino acids: CASSQGLQASYNSPLHF. CDR3 bases: TGTGCCAGCAGCCAAGGGTTACAGGCCTCCTATAATTCACCCCTCCACTTT.

The J gene is TRBJ2-1, the V gene TRBV7-3; D is perhaps TRBD1 or TRBD2 (6 bases each). V lost 2 bases to trimming and J lost 1 base, with 12 bases between them. The germline gives CDR1 SGHTA, CDR2 FQGTGA. The CDR3 is made up of 16 amino acids. The chain's CDR3 is CASSLLGGRSYNEQFF. Written as DNA, the CDR3 is TGTGCCAGCAGCTTATTAGGGGGGAGATCCTACAATGAGCAGTTCTTC.

This clone turned up a few times. The rearrangement links TRBV13 to TRBJ2-3; tentative D call: TRBD1 (5 bases). Trimming pared 2 bases from V and 0 bases from J, leaving 24 bases between. The germline V gene encodes CDR1 PRHDT and CDR2 FYEKMQ (reference sequence). The CDR3 length is 20 residues. The CDR3 DNA reads as TGTGCCAGCAGCTTATGGCCTGGGCAGGACATACTCTCTAGCACAGATACGCAGTATTTT. Translating gives CASSLWPGQDILSSTDTQYF. The whole variable domain, filled in from reference TRBV13 and TRBJ2-3, reads AAGVIQSPRHLIKEKRETATLKCYPIPRHDTVYWYQQGPGQDPQFLISFYEKMQSDKGSIPDRFSAQQFSDYHSELNMSSLELGDSALYFCASSLWPGQDILSSTDTQYFGPGTRLTVL.

The chain carries TRBV5-4 and TRBJ2-3; tentatively, D is TRBD2 (5 bases). With 0 bases removed from V and 4 bases from J, the gap between germline ends came to 15 bases. The length of the CDR3 is 16 residues. Germline assignment: CDR1 SGHNT and CDR2 YYREEE (reference sequence). The CDR3 reads CASSLARASSPDTQYF. Here the CDR3 DNA reads TGTGCCAGCAGCTTGGCCCGGGCTAGCTCCCCAGATACGCAGTATTTT.

Only one count was recorded for this clone. The rearrangement uses TRBV2 and TRBJ2-1; D might be TRBD2 (6 bases). The CDR3 totals 13 residues. Looked up from germline, CDR1 is SNHLY and CDR2 is FYNNEI. Trimming took 8 bases from V and 6 from J, leaving 14 bases between them. The CDR3 loop is CASGGTSVNEQFF. In nucleotides, the CDR3 is TGTGCCAGCGGGGGGACCTCGGTCAATGAGCAGTTCTTC.

The chain recombines TRBV10-2 with TRBJ2-3; 7 bases align to TRBD2. The germline V gene has CDR1 WSHSY and CDR2 SAAADI. The ends lost 7 bases at V and 4 bases at J; junction bases unmatched: 11. The CDR3 sequence is 15 residues long. The CDR3 sequence is CASKDTAGVADTQYF. CDR3 in DNA: TGCGCCAGCAAGGACACGGCGGGGGTGGCAGATACGCAGTATTTT.

The CDR3 spells CASKRTALADEQFF. The CDR3 bases are TGTGCCAGCAAGAGGACAGCCCTTGCGGATGAGCAGTTCTTC. This chain connects TRBV6-5 to TRBJ2-1, with D possibly being TRBD1 (6 bases). The V end lost 7 bases, the J end lost 8 bases, and 18 bases lay between the germline ends. The germline V gene encodes CDR1 MNHEY and CDR2 SVGAGI. The CDR3 loop spans 14 amino acids.

The chain has TRBV28 and TRBJ2-3, with D perhaps TRBD1 or TRBD2 (5 bases each). Trimming took off 6 bases at V and 0 bases at J, with 16 bases between the two ends. CDR1 MDHEN and CDR2 SYDVKM come from the germline V gene. The CDR3 contains 16 residues. The CDR3 DNA is TGTGCCAGCAGCCCCAATCGATGGGGGAGCACAGATACGCAGTATTTT. Its translation is CASSPNRWGSTDTQYF. Looking up the rest from reference TRBV28 and TRBJ2-3 gives the full variable domain: DVKVTQSSRYLVKRTGEKVFLECVQDMDHENMFWYRQDPGLGLRLIYFSYDVKMKEKGDIPEGYSVSREKKERFSLILESASTNQTSMYLCASSPNRWGSTDTQYFGPGTRLTVL.

This chain joins TRBV3-1 (or the pseudogene TRBV3-2) and TRBJ1-6; tentatively, D is TRBD1 (6 bases). Trimming removed 4 bases at V and 7 bases at J, with 11 bases between. This CDR3 is 14 amino acids long. The V gene's germline CDR1 is LGHDT and CDR2 YNNKEL (reference sequence). CDR3 coding DNA: TGTGCCAGCAGCCTACAGGGAGGGAATTCACCCCTCCACTTT. It encodes CASSLQGGNSPLHF.